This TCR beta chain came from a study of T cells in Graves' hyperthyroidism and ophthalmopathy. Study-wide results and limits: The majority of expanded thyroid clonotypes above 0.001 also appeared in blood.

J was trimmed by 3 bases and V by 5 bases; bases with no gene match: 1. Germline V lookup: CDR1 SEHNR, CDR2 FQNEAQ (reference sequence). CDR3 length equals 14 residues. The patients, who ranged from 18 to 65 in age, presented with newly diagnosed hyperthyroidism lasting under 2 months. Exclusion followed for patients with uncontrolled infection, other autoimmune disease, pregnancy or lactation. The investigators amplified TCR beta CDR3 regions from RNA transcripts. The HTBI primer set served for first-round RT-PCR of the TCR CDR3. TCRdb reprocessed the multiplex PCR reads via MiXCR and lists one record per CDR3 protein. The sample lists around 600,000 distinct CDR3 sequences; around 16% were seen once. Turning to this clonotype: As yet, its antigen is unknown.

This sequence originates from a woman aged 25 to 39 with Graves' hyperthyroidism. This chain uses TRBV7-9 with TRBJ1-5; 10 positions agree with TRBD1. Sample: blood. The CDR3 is CASSGTGDNQPQHF. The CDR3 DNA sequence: TGTGCCAGCAGCGGGACAGGGGACAATCAGCCCCAGCATTTT.